These 4 T cell receptor beta chains share one sample of origin, sequenced in a study of Ad26.COV2.S vaccination and SARS-CoV-2 variants. The data were produced by immunoSEQ multiplex PCR, yet TCRdb's version contains in-frame clones alone and is incomplete. Seen here are about 350,000 clones, 70% to 90% observed once, and the top ten hold around 3%. Treatment described: some 19 received Ad26.COV2.S at low or high dose, single or two shots; 5 received placebo; per-sample allocation not given. After the first vaccine or placebo injection, samples were drawn on day 63. Sequencing used peripheral blood, obtained in a trial of Ad26.COV2.S vaccine versus placebo. Every receptor here comes from a person aged 18-65 years who received the Ad26.COV2.S COVID-19 vaccine or a placebo.

J is TRBJ2-1 and V is TRBV24-1; 9 bases map to TRBD1. Unmatched junction bases numbered 14, after V lost 5 bases and J lost 7 bases. Per the germline V gene, CDR1 is KGHDR and CDR2 is SFDVKD. The CDR3 has 17 amino acids. CDR3 amino acids: CATSAGTGKLALNEQFF. The CDR3 DNA is TGTGCCACCAGTGCTGGGACAGGGAAATTGGCTCTAAATGAGCAGTTCTTC.

The chain has TRBV6-6 and TRBJ1-1, with 7 bases fitting TRBD1. V shed 2 bases and J 4 bases; nucleotides not matched to a gene: 7. The germline gives CDR1 MNHNY, CDR2 SVGAGI (reference sequence). The CDR3 loop spans 15 amino acids. CDR3 region: CASSYRAGGSTEAFF. The CDR3 DNA follows: TGTGCCAGCAGTTACCGGGCAGGGGGAAGCACTGAAGCTTTCTTT.

The chain couples TRBV7-9 to TRBJ1-2; maybe TRBD1 (6 bases). Per germline, CDR1 SEHNR and CDR2 FQNEAQ (reference sequence). The CDR3 consists of 12 residues. With 5 bases removed from V and 8 bases from J, the gap between germline ends came to 12 bases. CDR3 protein: CASSVDSWGYTF. CDR3 bases: TGTGCCAGCAGCGTGGACAGCTGGGGCTACACCTTC.

V gene TRBV10-3 combines with J gene TRBJ2-5; D gene unclear. CDR1 and CDR2 (germline): ENHRY, SYGVKD. The CDR3 spans 17 residues. V was cut by 0 bases and J by 0 bases, with 14 bases left in between. In nucleotides, the CDR3 is TGTGCCATCAGTGAGTCGATTCTTAGGACGTACCAAGAGACCCAGTACTTC. It codes for CAISESILRTYQETQYF.